This paragraph reports one TCR beta chain. Germline V gene sequence: CDR1 MNHNY, CDR2 SVGAGI (reference sequence). Unmatched junction bases numbered 9, after V lost 6 bases and J lost 4 bases. The CDR3 length is 15 residues. The TCR beta repertoire was assessed by survey-level immunoSEQ sequencing. Using immunoSEQ multiplex PCR, the repertoire was profiled, and TCRdb retains in-frame clones only, with some absent. The sample has under 90,000 clones, approximately 92% seen once. The sequencing input was PBMCs. This receptor was obtained from a middle-aged man with rheumatoid arthritis. This rearrangement joins TRBV6-6 to TRBJ2-4; 7 nucleotides line up with TRBD1. The CDR3 loop is CASSTTGTEKNIQYF. In DNA form, the CDR3 reads TGTGCCAGCAGCACCACCGGGACAGAGAAAAACATTCAGTACTTC.